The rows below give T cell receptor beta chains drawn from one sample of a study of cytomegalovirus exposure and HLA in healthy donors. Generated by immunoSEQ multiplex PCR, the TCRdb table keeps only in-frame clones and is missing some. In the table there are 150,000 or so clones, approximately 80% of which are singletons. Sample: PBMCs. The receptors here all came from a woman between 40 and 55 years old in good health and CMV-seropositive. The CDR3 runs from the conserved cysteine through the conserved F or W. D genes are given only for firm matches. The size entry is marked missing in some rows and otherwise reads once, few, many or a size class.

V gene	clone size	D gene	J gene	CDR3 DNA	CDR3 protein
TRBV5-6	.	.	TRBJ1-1	TGTGCCAGCAGCTTGGGGGCCGTGGACATGGCTTTCTTT	CASSLGAVDMAFF
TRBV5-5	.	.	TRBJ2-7	TGTGCCAGCAGCCCCACGGCAGGGGTGAACTCCTACGAGCAGTACTTC	CASSPTAGVNSYEQYF
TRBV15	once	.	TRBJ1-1	TGTGCCACCAGCAGACTCCAGGGAATTTGGGACACTGAAGCTTTCTTT	CATSRLQGIWDTEAFF
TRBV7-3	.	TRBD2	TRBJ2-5	TGTGCCAGCAGCTTAAGAGCGGGAGTGGGAGAGACCCAGTACTTC	CASSLRAGVGETQYF
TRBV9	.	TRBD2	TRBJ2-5	TGTGCCAGCAGCCTAGCGGGAGGCCAAGAGACCCAGTACTTC	CASSLAGGQETQYF
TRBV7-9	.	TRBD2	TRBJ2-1	TGTGCCAGCAGCCCCCTAGCGGGAGGCTCCTACAATGAGCAGTTCTTC	CASSPLAGGSYNEQFF
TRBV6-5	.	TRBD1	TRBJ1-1	TGTGCCAGCAGCCCGGGACAGCCCATAGAAGCTTTCTTT	CASSPGQPIEAFF
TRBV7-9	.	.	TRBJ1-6	TGTGCCAGCAGCCCTGGGAGCTCCTATAATTCACCCCTCCACTTT	CASSPGSSYNSPLHF
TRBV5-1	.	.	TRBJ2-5	TGCGCCAGCAGCTTGTGGGGCAGTGGGACCCAGTACTTC	CASSLWGSGTQYF
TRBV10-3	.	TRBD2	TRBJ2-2	TGTGCCATCAGTGAGGCGCCGGGACTAGCGGGTCTAGAACGCACCGGGGAGCTGTTTTTT	CAISEAPGLAGLERTGELFF
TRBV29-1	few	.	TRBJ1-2	TGCAGCGTTGAGGAGGGCAGAGGAGGCTACACCTTC	CSVEEGRGGYTF
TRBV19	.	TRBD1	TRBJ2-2	TGTGCCAGTAGTACCCCCAACAGGGGTGGGGACACCGGGGAGCTGTTTTTT	CASSTPNRGGDTGELFF
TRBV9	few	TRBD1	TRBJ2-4	TGTGCCAGCAGCGTAGGAGGATGGGGACAGGGCTCCGGTAAAAACATTCAGTACTTC	CASSVGGWGQGSGKNIQYF
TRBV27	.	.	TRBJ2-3	TGTGCCAGCAGCCACCCAGGGTTGAATACGCAGTATTTT	CASSHPGLNTQYF
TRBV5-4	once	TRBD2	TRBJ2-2	TGTGCCAGCAGCTTTGAACGACTAGCGGGAGGCACCGGGGAGCTGTTTTTT	CASSFERLAGGTGELFF
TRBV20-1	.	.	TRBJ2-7	TGCAGTGCAACGGTCCTCTACGAGCAGTACTTC	CSATVLYEQYF
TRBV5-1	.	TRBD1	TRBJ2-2	TGCGCCAGCAGCTTGGGGGACAGCAACACCGGGGAGCTGTTTTTT	CASSLGDSNTGELFF
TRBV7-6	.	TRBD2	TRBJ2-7	TGTGCCAGCAGCTCGACTAGCGGGAACGAGCAGTACTTC	CASSSTSGNEQYF
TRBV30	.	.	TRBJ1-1	TGTGCCTGGAGAGTCCCCAGGGGCCTCAACACTGAAGCTTTCTTT	CAWRVPRGLNTEAFF
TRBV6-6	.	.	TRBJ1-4	TGTGCCAGCAGCCCTACAGCTGAAAAACTGTTTTTT	CASSPTAEKLFF
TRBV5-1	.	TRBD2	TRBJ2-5	TGCGCCAGCAGCTTGGCCGGCACTAGCGGTCAAGAGACCCAGTACTTC	CASSLAGTSGQETQYF
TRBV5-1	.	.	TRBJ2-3	TGCGCCAGCAGCTTGGTCCAGGGCACAGATACGCAGTATTTT	CASSLVQGTDTQYF
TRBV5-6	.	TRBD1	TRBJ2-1	TGTGCCAGCAGCCAATCGTGGACAGGGGGCGATGAGCAGTTCTTC	CASSQSWTGGDEQFF
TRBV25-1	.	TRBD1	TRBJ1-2	TGTGCCAGCAGGAAACAGGGGGCCGGCTATGGCTACACCTTC	CASRKQGAGYGYTF
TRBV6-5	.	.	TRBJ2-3	TGTGCCAGCAGCGACCGGTGGACTACGGATACGCAGTATTTT	CASSDRWTTDTQYF
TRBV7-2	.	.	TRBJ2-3	TGTGCCAGCAGCGTCGGACGGGGTTTCACAGATACGCAGTATTTT	CASSVGRGFTDTQYF
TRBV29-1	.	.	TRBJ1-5	TGCAGCGCCGGGGGGGGCGGCAATCAGCCCCAGCATTTT	CSAGGGGNQPQHF